The 2 T cell receptor beta chains below come from one sample, sequenced in a study of response to subunit inactivated influenza vaccine. TCRdb re-analysed the RT-PCR reads in MiXCR, keeping a single row per CDR3 protein. The data show a few hundred thousand distinct CDR3 sequences, roughly 22% seen once. This material consisted of PBMCs from blood, taken 21 months after vaccination. These TCRs come from a man aged 45-69 years who received an inactivated influenza vaccine.

This chain joins TRBV28 and TRBJ2-3; 7 bases align to TRBD2. Trimming at V came to 4 bases and at J to 8 bases, leaving 0 bases not matched to a gene. Germline CDR1 reads MDHEN; CDR2 reads SYDVKM. The CDR3 totals 11 residues. The CDR3 DNA is TGTGCCAGCAGTTGGGGGGGTACGCAGTATTTT. Its translation is CASSWGGTQYF.

Many counts were recorded for this clonotype. This chain joins TRBV7-2 and TRBJ1-3; D is possibly TRBD1 (5 bases). This CDR3 contains 14 residues. CDR1 is SGHTA and CDR2 is FQGNSA in the germline V gene. V was shortened by 5 bases and J by 0 bases, with 8 bases between the two germline ends. Here the CDR3 reads CASSLDSSGNTIYF. CDR3 nucleotide sequence: TGTGCCAGCAGCCTAGACAGCTCTGGAAACACCATATATTTT.